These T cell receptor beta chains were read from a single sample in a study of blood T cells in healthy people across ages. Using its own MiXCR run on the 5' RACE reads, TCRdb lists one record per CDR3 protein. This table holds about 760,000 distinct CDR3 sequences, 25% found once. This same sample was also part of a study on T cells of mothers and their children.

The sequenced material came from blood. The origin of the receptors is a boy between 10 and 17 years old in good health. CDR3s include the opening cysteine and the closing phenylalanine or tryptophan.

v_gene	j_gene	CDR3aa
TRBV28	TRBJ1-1	CASRLTGPNTEAFF
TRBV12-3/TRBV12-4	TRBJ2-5	CASSSPEETQYF
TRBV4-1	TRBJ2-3	CASSQAGGSTDTQYF
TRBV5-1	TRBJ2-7	CASNPGDRGYEEQYF
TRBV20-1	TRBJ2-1	CSANHDSLLNNEQFF
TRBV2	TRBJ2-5	CASTSGGTQYF
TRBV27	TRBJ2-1	CASSSSLRGGLNYNEQFF
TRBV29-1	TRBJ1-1	CSVDSSGWTGRAFF
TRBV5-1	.	CASSRLLAGSGVDNEQFF
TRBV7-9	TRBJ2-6	CASSSFAGTGISGANVLTF
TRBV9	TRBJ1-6	CASSVEAGGSPLHF
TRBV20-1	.	CSARSGTGSLEQYF